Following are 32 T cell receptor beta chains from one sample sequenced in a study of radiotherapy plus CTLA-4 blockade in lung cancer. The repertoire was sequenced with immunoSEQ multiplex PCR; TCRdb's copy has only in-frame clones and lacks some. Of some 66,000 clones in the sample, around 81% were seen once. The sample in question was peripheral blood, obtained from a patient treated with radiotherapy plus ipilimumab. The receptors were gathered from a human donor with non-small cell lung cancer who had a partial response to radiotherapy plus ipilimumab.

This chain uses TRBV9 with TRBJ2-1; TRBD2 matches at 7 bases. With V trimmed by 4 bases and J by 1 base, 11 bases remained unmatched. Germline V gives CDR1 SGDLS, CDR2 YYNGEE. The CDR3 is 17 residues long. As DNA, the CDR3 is TGTGCCAGCAGCCCCGGCTGGGGAGGGAGGTCCTACAATGAGCAGTTCTTC. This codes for CASSPGWGGRSYNEQFF.

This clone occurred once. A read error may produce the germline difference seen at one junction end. The CDR3 bases are TGTGTCAGCAGCTCGGGTAGTCACGAGCAGTACTTC. This translates into CVSSSGSHEQYF. This chain joins TRBV7-7 and TRBJ2-7, with D unresolved. The CDR3 sequence is 12 residues long. CDR1 is SSHAT, CDR2 FNYEAQ, per germline (reference sequence). The whole variable domain, filled in from reference TRBV7-7 and TRBJ2-7, reads GAGVSQSPRYKVTKRGQDVTLRCDPISSHATLYWYQQALGQGPEFLTYFNYEAQPDKSGLPSDRFSAERPEGSISTLTIQRTEQRDSAMYRCVSSSGSHEQYFGPGTRLTVT.

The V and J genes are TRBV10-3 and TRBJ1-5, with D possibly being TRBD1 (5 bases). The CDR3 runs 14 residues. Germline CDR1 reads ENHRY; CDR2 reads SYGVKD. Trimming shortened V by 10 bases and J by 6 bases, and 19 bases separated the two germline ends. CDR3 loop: CATATTGESQPQHF. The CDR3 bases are TGTGCCACAGCTACCACAGGAGAAAGTCAGCCCCAGCATTTT.

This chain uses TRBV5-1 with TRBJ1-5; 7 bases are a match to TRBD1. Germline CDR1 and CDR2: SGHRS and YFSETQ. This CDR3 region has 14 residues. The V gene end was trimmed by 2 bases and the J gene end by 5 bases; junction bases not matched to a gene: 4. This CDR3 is CASSLGGADQPQHF. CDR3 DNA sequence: TGCGCCAGCAGCTTAGGGGGCGCGGATCAGCCCCAGCATTTT.

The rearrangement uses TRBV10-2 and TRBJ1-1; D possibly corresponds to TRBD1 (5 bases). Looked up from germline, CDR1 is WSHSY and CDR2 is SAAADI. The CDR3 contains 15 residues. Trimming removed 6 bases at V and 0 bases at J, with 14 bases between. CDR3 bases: TGCGCCAGCAGAGTTACCGGGGGAATGAACACTGAAGCTTTCTTT. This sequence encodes CASRVTGGMNTEAFF.

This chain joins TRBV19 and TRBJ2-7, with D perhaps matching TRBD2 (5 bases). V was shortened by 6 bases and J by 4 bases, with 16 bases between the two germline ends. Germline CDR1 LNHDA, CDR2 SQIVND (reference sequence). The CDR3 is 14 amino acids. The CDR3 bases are TGTGCCAGTAGCAGAACCGGGATCTCTTACGAGCAGTACTTC. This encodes CASSRTGISYEQYF. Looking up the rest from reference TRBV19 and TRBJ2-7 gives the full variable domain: DGGITQSPKYLFRKEGQNVTLSCEQNLNHDAMYWYRQDPGQGLRLIYYSQIVNDFQKGDIAEGYSVSREKKESFPLTVTSAQKNPTAFYLCASSRTGISYEQYFGPGTRLTVT.

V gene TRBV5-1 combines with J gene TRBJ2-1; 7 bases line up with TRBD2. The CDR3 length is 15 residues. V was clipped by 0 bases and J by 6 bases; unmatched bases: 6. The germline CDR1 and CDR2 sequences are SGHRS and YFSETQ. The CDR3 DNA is TGCGCCAGCAGCTTGGGAGGTTGGGGGGGCAATGAGCAGTTCTTC. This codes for CASSLGGWGGNEQFF.

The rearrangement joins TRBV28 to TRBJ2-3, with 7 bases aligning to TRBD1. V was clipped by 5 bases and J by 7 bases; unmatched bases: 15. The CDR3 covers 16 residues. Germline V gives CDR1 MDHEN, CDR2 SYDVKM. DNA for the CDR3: TGTGCCAGCAGTATAGGGGGCGCGGTAAACGGGTATACGCAGTATTTT. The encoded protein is CASSIGGAVNGYTQYF.

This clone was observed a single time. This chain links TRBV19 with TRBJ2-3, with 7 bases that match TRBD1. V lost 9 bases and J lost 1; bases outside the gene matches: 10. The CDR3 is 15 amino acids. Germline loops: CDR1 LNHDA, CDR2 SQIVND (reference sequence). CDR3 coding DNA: TGTGCCAGCCGGGACAGCCTCAAGGGCACAGATACGCAGTATTTT. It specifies CASRDSLKGTDTQYF.

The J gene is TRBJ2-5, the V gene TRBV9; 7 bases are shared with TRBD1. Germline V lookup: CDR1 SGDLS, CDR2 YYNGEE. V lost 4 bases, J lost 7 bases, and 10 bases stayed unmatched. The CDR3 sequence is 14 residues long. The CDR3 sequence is CASSPGGTTGTQYF. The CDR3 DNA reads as TGTGCCAGCAGCCCAGGGGGAACAACTGGGACCCAGTACTTC. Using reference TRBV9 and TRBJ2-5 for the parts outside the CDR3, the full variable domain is DSGVTQTPKHLITATGQRVTLRCSPRSGDLSVYWYQQSLDQGLQFLIQYYNGEERAKGNILERFSAQQFPDLHSELNLSSLELGDSALYFCASSPGGTTGTQYFGPGTRLLVL.

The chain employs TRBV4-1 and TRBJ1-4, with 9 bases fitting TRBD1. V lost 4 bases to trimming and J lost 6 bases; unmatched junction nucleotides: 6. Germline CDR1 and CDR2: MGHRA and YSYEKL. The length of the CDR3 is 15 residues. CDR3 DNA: TGCGCCAGCAGCCTAGGGGACAGGGATTATGAAAAACTGTTTTTT. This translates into CASSLGDRDYEKLFF.

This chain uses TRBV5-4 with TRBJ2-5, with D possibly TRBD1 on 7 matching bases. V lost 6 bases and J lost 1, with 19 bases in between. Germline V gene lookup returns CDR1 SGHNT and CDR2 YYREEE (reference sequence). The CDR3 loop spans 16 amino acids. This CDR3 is CASINGSRGFQETQYF. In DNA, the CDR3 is TGTGCCAGCATCAACGGGAGCAGGGGGTTCCAAGAGACCCAGTACTTC.

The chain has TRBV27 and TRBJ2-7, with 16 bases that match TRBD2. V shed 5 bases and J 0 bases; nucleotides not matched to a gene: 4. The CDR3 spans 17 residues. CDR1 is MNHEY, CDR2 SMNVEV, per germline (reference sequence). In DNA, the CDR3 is TGTGCCAGCAGTCCCGGGACTAGCGGGAGGGGCTCCTACGAGCAGTACTTC. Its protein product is CASSPGTSGRGSYEQYF.

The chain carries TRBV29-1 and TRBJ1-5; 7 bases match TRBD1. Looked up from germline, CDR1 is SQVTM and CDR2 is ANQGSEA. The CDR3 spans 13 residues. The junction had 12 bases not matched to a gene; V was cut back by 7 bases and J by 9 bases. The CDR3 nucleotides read TGCAGCGCCTCGGACAGGCAGGTGGGGCCCCAGCATTTT. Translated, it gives CSASDRQVGPQHF.

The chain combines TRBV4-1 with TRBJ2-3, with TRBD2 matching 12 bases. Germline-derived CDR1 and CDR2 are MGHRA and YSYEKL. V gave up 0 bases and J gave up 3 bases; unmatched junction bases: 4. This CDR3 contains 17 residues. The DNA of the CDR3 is TGCGCCAGCAGCCAAGAACCTAGCGGGAGGGCAACAGATACGCAGTATTTT. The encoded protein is CASSQEPSGRATDTQYF.

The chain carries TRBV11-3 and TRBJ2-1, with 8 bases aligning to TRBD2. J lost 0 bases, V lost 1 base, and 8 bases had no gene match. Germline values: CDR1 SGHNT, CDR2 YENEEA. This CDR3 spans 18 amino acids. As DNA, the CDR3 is TGTGCCAGCAGCTTAGCGGGGGGGGTAGCCGCCTCCTACAATGAGCAGTTCTTC. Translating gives CASSLAGGVAASYNEQFF.

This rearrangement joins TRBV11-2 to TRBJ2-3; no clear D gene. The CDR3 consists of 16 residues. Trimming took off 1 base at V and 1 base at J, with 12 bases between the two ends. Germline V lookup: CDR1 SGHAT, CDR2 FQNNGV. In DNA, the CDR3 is TGTGCCAGCAGCTTAGTTGCCCTAGGTGGCACAGATACGCAGTATTTT. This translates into CASSLVALGGTDTQYF. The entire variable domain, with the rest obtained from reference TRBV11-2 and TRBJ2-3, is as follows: EAGVAQSPRYKIIEKRQSVAFWCNPISGHATLYWYQQILGQGPKLLIQFQNNGVVDDSQLPKDRFSAERLKGVDSTLKIQPAKLEDSAVYLCASSLVALGGTDTQYFGPGTRLTVL.

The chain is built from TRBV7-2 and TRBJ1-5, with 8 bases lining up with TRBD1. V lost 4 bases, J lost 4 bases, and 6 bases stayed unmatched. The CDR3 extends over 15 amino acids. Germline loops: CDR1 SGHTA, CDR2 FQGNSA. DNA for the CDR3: TGTGCCAGCAGCTATAGGACAGGGTGGAATCAGCCCCAGCATTTT. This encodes CASSYRTGWNQPQHF.

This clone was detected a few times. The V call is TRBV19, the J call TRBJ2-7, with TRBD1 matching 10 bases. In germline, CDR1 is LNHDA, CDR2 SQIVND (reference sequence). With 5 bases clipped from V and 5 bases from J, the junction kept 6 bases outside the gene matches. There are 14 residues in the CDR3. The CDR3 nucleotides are TGTGCCAGTAGTGTACGACAGGGGGCCGACGAGCAGTACTTC. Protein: CASSVRQGADEQYF.

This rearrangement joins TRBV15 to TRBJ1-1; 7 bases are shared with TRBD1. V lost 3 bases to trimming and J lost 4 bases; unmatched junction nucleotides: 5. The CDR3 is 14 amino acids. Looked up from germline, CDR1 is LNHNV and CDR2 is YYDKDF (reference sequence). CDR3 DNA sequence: TGTGCCACCAGCAGGCACGCAGGGGGCACTGAAGCTTTCTTT. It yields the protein CATSRHAGGTEAFF.

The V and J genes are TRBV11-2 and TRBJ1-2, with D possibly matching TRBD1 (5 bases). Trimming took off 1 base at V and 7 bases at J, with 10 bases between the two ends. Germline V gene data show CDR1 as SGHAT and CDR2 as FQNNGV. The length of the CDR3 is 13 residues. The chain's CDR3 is CASSLAGVAGYTF. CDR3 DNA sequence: TGTGCCAGCAGCTTAGCGGGGGTTGCTGGCTACACCTTC. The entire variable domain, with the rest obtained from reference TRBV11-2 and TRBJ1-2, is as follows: EAGVAQSPRYKIIEKRQSVAFWCNPISGHATLYWYQQILGQGPKLLIQFQNNGVVDDSQLPKDRFSAERLKGVDSTLKIQPAKLEDSAVYLCASSLAGVAGYTFGSGTRLTVV.

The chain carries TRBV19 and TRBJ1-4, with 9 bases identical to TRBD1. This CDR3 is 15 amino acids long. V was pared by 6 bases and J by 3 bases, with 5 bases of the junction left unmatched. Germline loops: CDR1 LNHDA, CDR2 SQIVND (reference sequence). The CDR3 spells CASSLNRGPNEKLFF. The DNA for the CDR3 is TGTGCCAGTAGCCTCAACAGGGGGCCTAATGAAAAACTGTTTTTT.

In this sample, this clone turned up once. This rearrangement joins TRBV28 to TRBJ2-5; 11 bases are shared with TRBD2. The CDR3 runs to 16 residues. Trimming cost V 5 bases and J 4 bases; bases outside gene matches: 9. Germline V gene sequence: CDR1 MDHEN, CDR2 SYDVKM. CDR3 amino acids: CASSPGLAEGAETQYF. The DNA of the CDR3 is TGTGCCAGCAGTCCGGGACTAGCGGAAGGGGCAGAGACCCAGTACTTC. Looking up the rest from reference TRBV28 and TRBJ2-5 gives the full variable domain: DVKVTQSSRYLVKRTGEKVFLECVQDMDHENMFWYRQDPGLGLRLIYFSYDVKMKEKGDIPEGYSVSREKKERFSLILESASTNQTSMYLCASSPGLAEGAETQYFGPGTRLLVL.

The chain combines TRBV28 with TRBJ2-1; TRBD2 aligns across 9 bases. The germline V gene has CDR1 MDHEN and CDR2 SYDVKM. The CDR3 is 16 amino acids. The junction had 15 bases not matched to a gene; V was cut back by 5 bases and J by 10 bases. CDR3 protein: CASSPNPGSSGDEQFF. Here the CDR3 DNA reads TGTGCCAGCAGTCCCAATCCGGGGTCTAGCGGGGACGAGCAGTTCTTC.

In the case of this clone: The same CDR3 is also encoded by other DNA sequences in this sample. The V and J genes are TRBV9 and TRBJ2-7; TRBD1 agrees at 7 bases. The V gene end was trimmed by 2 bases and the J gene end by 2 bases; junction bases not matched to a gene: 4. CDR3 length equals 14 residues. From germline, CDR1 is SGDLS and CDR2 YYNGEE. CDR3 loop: CASSVGQGAYEQYF. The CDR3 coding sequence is TGTGCCAGCAGCGTTGGTCAGGGGGCCTACGAGCAGTACTTC.

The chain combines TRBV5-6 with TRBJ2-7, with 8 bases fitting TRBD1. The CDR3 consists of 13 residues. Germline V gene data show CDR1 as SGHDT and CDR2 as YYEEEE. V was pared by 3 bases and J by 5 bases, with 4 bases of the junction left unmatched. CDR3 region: CASSSDRAHEQYF. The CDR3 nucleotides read TGTGCCAGCAGCTCGGACAGGGCCCACGAGCAGTACTTC.

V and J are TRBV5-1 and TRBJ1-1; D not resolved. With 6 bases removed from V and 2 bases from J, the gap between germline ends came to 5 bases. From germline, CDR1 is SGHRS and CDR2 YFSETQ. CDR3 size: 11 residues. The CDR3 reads CASTYNTEAFF. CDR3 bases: TGCGCCAGCACCTATAACACTGAAGCTTTCTTT.

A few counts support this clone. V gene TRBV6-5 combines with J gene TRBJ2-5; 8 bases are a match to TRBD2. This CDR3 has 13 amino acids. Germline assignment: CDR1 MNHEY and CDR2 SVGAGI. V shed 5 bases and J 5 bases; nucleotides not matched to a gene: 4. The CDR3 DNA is TGTGCCAGCAGTGACAGACTAGCGGAGACCCAGTACTTC. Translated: CASSDRLAETQYF.

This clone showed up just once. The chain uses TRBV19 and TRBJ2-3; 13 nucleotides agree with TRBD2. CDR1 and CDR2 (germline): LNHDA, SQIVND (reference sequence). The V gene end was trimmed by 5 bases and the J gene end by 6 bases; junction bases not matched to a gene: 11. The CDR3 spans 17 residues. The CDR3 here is CASSGARTSGRGDTQYF. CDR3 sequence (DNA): TGTGCCAGTAGTGGGGCCCGGACTAGCGGGAGAGGGGATACGCAGTATTTT.

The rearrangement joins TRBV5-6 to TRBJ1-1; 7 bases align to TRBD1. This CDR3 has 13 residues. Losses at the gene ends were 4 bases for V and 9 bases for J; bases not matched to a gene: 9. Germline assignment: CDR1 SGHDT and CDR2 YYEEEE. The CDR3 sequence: CASSLGTVMKAFF. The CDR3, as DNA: TGTGCCAGCAGCCTCGGGACAGTTATGAAAGCTTTCTTT.

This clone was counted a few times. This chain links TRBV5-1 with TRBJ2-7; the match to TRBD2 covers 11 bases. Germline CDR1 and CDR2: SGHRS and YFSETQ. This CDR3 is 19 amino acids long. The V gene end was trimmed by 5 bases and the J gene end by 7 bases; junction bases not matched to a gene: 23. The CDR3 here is CASRHSGTSGPLRVDEQYF. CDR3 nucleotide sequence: TGCGCCAGCAGACACTCCGGGACTAGCGGCCCTCTCCGGGTGGATGAGCAGTACTTC.

The CDR3 DNA is TGTGCCAGCATTTTCTCGGGGGGTTGGAGCGCTTTCTTT. Translated: CASIFSGGWSAFF. The rearrangement uses TRBV6-1 and TRBJ1-1; D is perhaps TRBD1 (5 bases). This CDR3 is built from 13 residues. Germline CDR1 is MNHNS and CDR2 is SASEGT. V was pared by 7 bases and J by 11 bases, with 20 bases between.